The TCR beta chain under discussion was sequenced for a study of STAT5B mutations in CD4+ large granular lymphocyte leukemia. Whole-study findings and limits: TRBV06-family usage was enriched in top patient clones (8/27) versus controls (2/35).

CDR1 and CDR2 (germline): SEHNR, FQNEAQ (reference sequence). The CDR3 extends over 16 amino acids. The ends were cut back, 5 bases at V and 4 bases at J, with 17 bases in the middle. Original methodology: Lowest detectable productive clonotype frequency was 2.59 x 10-5. Clones were read by immunoSEQ multiplex PCR, and TCRdb kept only the in-frame ones, dropping some. V and J calls and clone size are as listed in that table; D and trimming were resolved from the DNA. The sample records over a thousand clones, about 80% being singletons. Concerning this clone itself: Its antigen is as yet unknown.

The clonotype comes from a man in his 70s with CD4+ T-cell large granular lymphocyte leukemia. Material for sequencing was PBMCs. The chain couples TRBV7-9 to TRBJ1-4, with TRBD1 as a possible D gene (6 bases). The CDR3 here is CASSLDAGAYNEKLFF. CDR3 nucleotide sequence: TGTGCCAGCAGCCTCGACGCAGGGGCGTATAATGAAAAACTGTTTTTT. Variable domain in full (rest from reference TRBV7-9 and TRBJ1-4): DTGVSQNPRHKITKRGQNVTFRCDPISEHNRLYWYRQTLGQGPEFLTYFQNEAQLEKSRLLSDRFSAERPKGSFSTLEIQRTEQGDSAMYLCASSLDAGAYNEKLFFGSGTQLSVL.